This T cell receptor beta chain derives from a study of blood T cell repertoires in COVID-19 (dated by TCRdb to about 2020). At the level of the whole study: Samples covering the acute and convalescent phases of COVID-19 were provided by collaborators in the United States, Italy and Spain. The samples were drawn from the first 160 participants of the ongoing ImmuneRACE study and from 950 to 1,500 subjects provided by 6 global collaborators. The sample metadata nearly always contained a de-identified subject ID, COVID-19 status, age in years and sex. The material from the prospective study consisted of cDNA or gDNA derived from T cells, B-cell-depleted T cells, or PBMCs. A freely available public database, intended as a resource for researchers studying the immune response to SARS-CoV-2, is where the repertoires were released. HLA class I and class II types, where available, came from metadata supplied by the sample provider rather than from assay-based typing. Subjects who had been exposed to COVID-19, were actively infected with it, or had recovered from it provided the deeply sampled blood TCRbeta repertoires that made up the dataset. The investigation overall reported the following: The amount of clinical and demographic metadata varied by source and participant and was provided uncurated.

For CDR1 and CDR2, the germline V gene lists MNHEY and SVGAGI. At the junction V is shortened by 8 bases and J by 1 base, with 11 bases in between. There are 13 amino acids in the CDR3, from cysteine to phenylalanine inclusive. Here the CDR3 DNA is all that survives: 39 bases in frame from base 1. The immunoSEQ Assay, a bias-controlled multiplex PCR, was used to amplify TCRbeta CDR3 regions from genomic DNA. For the original study's pipeline: Within the assay, amplification of reference gene primers was used to estimate how many nucleated cells each sample contained. To quantify the absolute abundance of each unique TCRbeta CDR3 rearrangement, sequence reads were collapsed and filtered. For each sample, productive Simpson clonality was calculated as the square root of Simpson's diversity index over productive rearrangements. TCRdb took this table from immuneACCESS and kept in-frame rearrangements with V and J called. Such tables lack part of the clones; where checked against another copy, unresolved V genes explain under half of the gap, and the rest is unexplained. The V and J calls and the clone size are those of that table, but D and trimming were determined from the DNA. The sample table lists approximately 190,000 clones, around 84% of them with a count of one. The ten largest clones take up around 20% of the sample.

This clone came up once. This clone's antigen is unknown. Base qualities are not recorded, but no much larger clone differs from it by a single base. Each collaborating institution followed its own protocols to collect whole blood in K2EDTA tubes. Collaborator samples were shipped for TCRbeta analysis as frozen whole blood, isolated PBMCs, or DNA extracted from either sample type. Material for sequencing was peripheral blood. The chain uses TRBV6-5 and TRBJ1-1; TRBD1 might be the D gene, on 6 matching bases. The TCR was taken from a human donor in a cohort sampled during active COVID-19. The nucleotides read TGTGCCAGCGACGGACAGCCGAACACTGAAGCTTTCTTT. It encodes CASDGQPNTEAFF.